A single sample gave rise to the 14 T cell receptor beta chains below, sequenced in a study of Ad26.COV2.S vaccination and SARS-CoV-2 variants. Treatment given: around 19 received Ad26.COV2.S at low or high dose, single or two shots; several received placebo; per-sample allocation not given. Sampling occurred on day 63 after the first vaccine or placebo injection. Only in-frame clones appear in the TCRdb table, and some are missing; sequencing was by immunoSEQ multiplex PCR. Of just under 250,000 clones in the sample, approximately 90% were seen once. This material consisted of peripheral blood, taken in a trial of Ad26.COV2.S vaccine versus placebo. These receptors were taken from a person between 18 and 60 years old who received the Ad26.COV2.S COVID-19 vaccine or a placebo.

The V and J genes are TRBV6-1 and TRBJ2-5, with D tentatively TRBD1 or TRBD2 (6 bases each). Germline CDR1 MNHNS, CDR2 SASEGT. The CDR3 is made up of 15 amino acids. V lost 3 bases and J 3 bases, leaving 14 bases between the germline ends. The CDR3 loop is CASSEGGWAEETQYF. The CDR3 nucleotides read TGTGCCAGCAGTGAGGGGGGCTGGGCCGAAGAGACCCAGTACTTC.

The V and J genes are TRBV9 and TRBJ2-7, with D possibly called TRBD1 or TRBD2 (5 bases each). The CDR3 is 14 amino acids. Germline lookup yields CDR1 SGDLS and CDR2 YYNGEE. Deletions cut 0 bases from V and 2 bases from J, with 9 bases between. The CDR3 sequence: CASSVDMGAYEQYF. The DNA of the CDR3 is TGTGCCAGCAGCGTAGACATGGGGGCCTACGAGCAGTACTTC. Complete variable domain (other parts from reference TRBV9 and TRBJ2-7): DSGVTQTPKHLITATGQRVTLRCSPRSGDLSVYWYQQSLDQGLQFLIQYYNGEERAKGNILERFSAQQFPDLHSELNLSSLELGDSALYFCASSVDMGAYEQYFGPGTRLTVT.

The DNA for the CDR3 is TGTGCCAGCTCCCGGGGCACAGATACGCAGTATTTT. Translating gives CASSRGTDTQYF. The chain combines TRBV5-5 with TRBJ2-3; no definite D call. The CDR3 contains 12 residues. V gave up 7 bases and J gave up 1 base, with 7 bases separating them. CDR1 is SGHKS and CDR2 is YYEKEE in the germline V gene (reference sequence).

The CDR3 DNA reads as TGTGCCAGCAGTTTCGGACAGACGAACACTGAAGCTTTCTTT. Protein: CASSFGQTNTEAFF. V is TRBV6-6 and J is TRBJ1-1; D is perhaps TRBD1 (6 bases). The germline V gene encodes CDR1 MNHNY and CDR2 SVGAGI (reference sequence). V lost 4 bases and J 1 base, leaving 10 bases between the germline ends. The CDR3 contains 14 residues.

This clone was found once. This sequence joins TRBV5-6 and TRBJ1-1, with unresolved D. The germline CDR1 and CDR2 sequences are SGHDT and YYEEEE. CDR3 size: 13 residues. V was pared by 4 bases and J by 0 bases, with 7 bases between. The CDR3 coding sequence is TGTGCCAGCAGCGCCTCAGTGAACACTGAAGCTTTCTTT. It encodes CASSASVNTEAFF. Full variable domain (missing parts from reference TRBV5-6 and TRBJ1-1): DAGVTQSPTHLIKTRGQQVTLRCSPKSGHDTVSWYQQALGQGPQFIFQYYEEEERQRGNFPDRFSGHQFPNYSSELNVNALLLGDSALYLCASSASVNTEAFFGQGTRLTVV.

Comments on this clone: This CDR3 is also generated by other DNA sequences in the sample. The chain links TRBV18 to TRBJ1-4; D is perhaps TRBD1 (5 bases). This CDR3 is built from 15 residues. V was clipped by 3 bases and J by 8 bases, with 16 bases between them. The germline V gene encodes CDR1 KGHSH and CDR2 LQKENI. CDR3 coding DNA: TGTGCCAGCTCACCCGAGTGGCAGGGCGGGGAAAAACTGTTTTTT. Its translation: CASSPEWQGGEKLFF.

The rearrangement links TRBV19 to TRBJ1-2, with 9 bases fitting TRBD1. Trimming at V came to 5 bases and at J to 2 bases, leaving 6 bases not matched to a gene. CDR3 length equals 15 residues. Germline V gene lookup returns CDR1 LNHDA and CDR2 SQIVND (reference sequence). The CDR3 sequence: CASSSRDRANYGYTF. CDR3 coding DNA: TGTGCCAGTAGTTCCCGGGACAGGGCGAACTATGGCTACACCTTC.

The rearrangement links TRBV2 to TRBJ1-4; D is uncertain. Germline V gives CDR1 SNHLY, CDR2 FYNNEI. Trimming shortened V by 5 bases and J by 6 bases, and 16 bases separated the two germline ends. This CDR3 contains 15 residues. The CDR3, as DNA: TGTGCCAGCAGTTGGATACCGCGGCCGGATGAAAAACTGTTTTTT. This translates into CASSWIPRPDEKLFF.

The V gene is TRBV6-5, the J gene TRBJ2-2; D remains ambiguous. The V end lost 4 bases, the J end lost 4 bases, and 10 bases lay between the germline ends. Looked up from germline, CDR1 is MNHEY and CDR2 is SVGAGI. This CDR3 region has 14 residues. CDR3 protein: CASSFWETTGELFF. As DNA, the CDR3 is TGTGCCAGCAGTTTCTGGGAAACCACCGGGGAGCTGTTTTTT.

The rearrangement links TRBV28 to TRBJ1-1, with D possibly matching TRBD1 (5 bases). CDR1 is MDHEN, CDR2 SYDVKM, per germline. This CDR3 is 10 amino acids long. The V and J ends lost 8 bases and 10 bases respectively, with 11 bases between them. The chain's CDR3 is CASWGISAFF. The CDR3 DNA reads TGTGCCAGCTGGGGGATCTCAGCTTTCTTT.

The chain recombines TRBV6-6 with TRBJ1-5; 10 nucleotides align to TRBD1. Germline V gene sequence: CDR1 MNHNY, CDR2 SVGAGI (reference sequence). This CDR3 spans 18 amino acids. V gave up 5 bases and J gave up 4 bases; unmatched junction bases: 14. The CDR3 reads CASSPLGQGRGFNQPQHF. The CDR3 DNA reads TGTGCCAGCAGTCCGCTGGGACAGGGGAGGGGGTTTAATCAGCCCCAGCATTTT.

CDR3 residues: CASSELAGQGTQYF. CDR3 in DNA: TGTGCCAGCAGCGAACTAGCGGGGCAGGGTACGCAGTATTTT. The J gene is TRBJ2-3, the V gene TRBV7-2; TRBD2 aligns across 10 bases. The CDR3 is 14 amino acids. Trimming removed 5 bases from V and 8 bases from J; junction bases left unmatched: 7. Germline CDR1 and CDR2: SGHTA and FQGNSA.

CDR3 amino acids: CASSPTRLAATDEQFF. The CDR3 coding sequence is TGTGCCAGCAGCCCGACAAGACTAGCGGCTACAGATGAGCAGTTCTTC. The V call is TRBV7-9, the J call TRBJ2-1, with 9 bases matching TRBD2. The V gene's germline CDR1 is SEHNR and CDR2 FQNEAQ (reference sequence). This CDR3 has 16 residues. The V and J ends lost 5 bases and 8 bases, in that order; junction bases with no gene match: 13.

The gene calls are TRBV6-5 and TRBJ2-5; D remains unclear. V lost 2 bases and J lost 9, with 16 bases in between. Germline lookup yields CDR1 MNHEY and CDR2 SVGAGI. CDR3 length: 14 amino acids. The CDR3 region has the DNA TGTGCCAGCAGTTACCTCGGTCCCAGCGCGGCCCAGTACTTC. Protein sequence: CASSYLGPSAAQYF.